This T cell receptor beta chain was found in a study of PD-L1 blockade in urothelial cancer. For the study at large: Patients had undergone 0 to 3 prior chemotherapy regimens.

Described time point: pretreatment peripheral blood. Each patient gave between 1 and 8 samples, pretreatment and on-treatment. Templates that were synthetic TCR analogs were spiked into each PCR. The table came from immunoSEQ multiplex PCR; TCRdb's copy has only in-frame clones and leaves some out. This table holds roughly 50,000 clones, roughly 85% found once. This CDR3 has 15 amino acids. V lost 4 bases, J lost 5 bases, and 15 bases lay in between. Germline V CDR1 and CDR2: MGHRA, YSYEKL. The V gene is TRBV4-1, the J gene TRBJ2-4, with D perhaps matching TRBD1 (6 bases). The sequenced sample was PBMCs, obtained around atezolizumab (anti-PD-L1) treatment. The TCR comes from a woman aged 55 to 70 with urothelial cancer. The CDR3 spells CASSRPQGTQNIQYF. CDR3 DNA sequence: TGCGCCAGCAGCCGACCACAGGGTACTCAAAACATTCAGTACTTC.